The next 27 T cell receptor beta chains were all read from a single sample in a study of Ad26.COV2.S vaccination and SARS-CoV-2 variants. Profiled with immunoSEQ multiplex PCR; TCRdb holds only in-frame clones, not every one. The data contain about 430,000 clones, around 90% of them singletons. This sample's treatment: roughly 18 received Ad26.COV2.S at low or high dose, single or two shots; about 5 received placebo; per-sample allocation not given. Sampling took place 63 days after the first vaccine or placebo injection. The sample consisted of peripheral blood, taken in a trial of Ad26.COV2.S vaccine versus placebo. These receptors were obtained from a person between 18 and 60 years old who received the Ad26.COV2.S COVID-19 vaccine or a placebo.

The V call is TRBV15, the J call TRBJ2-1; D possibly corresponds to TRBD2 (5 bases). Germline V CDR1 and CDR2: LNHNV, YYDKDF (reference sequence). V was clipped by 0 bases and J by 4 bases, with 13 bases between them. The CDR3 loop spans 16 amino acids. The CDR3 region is CATSRDPPAEYNEQFF. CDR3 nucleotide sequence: TGTGCCACCAGCAGAGATCCCCCAGCGGAGTACAATGAGCAGTTCTTC. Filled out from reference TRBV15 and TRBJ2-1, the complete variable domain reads DAMVIQNPRYQVTQFGKPVTLSCSQTLNHNVMYWYQQKSSQAPKLLFHYYDKDFNNEADTPDNFQSRRPNTSFCFLDIRSPGLGDTAMYLCATSRDPPAEYNEQFFGPGTRLTVL.

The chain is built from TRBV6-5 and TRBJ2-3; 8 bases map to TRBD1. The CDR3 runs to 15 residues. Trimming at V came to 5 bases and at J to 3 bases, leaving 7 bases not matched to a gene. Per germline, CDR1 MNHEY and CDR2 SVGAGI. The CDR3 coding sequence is TGTGCCAGCAGTATTACAGGGGGTGGTACAGATACGCAGTATTTT. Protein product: CASSITGGGTDTQYF.

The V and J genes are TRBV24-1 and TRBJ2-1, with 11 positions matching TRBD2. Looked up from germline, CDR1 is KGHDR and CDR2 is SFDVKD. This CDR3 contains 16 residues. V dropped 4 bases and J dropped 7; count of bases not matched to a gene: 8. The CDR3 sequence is CATSENSGRAKNEQFF. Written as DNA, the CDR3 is TGTGCCACCAGTGAAAATAGCGGGAGGGCCAAGAATGAGCAGTTCTTC.

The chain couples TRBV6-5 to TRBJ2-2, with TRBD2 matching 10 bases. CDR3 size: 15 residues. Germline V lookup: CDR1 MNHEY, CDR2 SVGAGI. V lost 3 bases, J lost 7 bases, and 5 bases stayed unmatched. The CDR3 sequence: CASSYMLAGVGELFF. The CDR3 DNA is TGTGCCAGCAGTTATATGCTAGCGGGGGTCGGGGAGCTGTTTTTT.

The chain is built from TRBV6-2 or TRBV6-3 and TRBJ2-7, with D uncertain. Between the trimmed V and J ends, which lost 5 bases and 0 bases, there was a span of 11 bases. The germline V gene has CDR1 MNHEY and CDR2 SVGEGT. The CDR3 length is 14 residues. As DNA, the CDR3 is TGTGCCAGCAGTGACACGTTGAGCTCCTACGAGCAGTACTTC. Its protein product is CASSDTLSSYEQYF.

The CDR3 protein is CAWRTLSSPFFYGYTF. The CDR3 DNA reads TGTGCCTGGAGGACGCTAAGCAGTCCTTTTTTTTATGGCTACACCTTC. V is TRBV30 and J is TRBJ1-2; D ambiguous. There are 16 residues in the CDR3. Germline CDR1 and CDR2: GTSNPN and SVGIG (reference sequence). V lost 3 bases to trimming and J lost 5 bases, with 22 bases between them.

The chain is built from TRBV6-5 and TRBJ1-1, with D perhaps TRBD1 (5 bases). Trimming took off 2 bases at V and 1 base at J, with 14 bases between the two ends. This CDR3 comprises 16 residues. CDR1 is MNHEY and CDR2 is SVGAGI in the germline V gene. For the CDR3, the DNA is TGTGCCAGCAGTTACGGGGGGGGAGGTAGGAACACTGAAGCTTTCTTT. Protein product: CASSYGGGGRNTEAFF.

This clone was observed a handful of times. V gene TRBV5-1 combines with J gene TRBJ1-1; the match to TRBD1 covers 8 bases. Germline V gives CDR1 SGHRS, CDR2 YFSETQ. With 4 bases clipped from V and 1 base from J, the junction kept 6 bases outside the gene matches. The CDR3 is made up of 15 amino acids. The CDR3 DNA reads TGCGCCAGCAGCCTGGGAGGGACAGGGAACACTGAAGCTTTCTTT. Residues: CASSLGGTGNTEAFF.

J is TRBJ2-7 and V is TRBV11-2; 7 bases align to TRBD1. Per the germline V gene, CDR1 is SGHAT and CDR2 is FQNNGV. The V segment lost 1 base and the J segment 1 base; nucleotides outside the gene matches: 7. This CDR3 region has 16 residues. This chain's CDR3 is CASSLGPGTASYEQYF. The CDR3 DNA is TGTGCCAGCAGCTTAGGACCCGGGACAGCTTCCTACGAGCAGTACTTC.

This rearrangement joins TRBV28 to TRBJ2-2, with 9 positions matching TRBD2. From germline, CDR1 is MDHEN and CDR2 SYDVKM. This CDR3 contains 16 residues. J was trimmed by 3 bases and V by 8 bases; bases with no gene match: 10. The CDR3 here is CASSGGGRADTGELFF. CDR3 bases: TGTGCCAGCTCCGGCGGCGGGAGGGCCGACACCGGGGAGCTGTTTTTT.

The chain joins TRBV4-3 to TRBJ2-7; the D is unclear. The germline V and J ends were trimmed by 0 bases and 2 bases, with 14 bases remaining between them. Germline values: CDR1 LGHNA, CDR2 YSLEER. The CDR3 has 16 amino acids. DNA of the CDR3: TGCGCCAGCAGCCAAGATTTTACGGTTGGAACCTACGAGCAGTACTTC. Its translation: CASSQDFTVGTYEQYF.

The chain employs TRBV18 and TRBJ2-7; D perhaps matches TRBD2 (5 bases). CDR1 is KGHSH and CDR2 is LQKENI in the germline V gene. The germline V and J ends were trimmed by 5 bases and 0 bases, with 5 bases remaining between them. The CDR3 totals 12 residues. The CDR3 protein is CASSGSSYEQYF. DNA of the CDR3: TGTGCCAGCTCAGGGAGCTCCTACGAGCAGTACTTC.

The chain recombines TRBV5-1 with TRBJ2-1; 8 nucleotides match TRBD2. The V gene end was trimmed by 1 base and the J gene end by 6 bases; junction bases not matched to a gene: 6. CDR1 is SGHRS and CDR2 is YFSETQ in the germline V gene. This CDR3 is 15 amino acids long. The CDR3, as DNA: TGCGCCAGCAGCTTGTCGCTAGCGGGCCTCAATGAGCAGTTCTTC. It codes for CASSLSLAGLNEQFF.

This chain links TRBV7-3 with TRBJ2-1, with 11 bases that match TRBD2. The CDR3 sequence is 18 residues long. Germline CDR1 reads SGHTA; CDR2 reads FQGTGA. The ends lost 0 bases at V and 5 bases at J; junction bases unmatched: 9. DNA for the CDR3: TGTGCCAGCAGCTTAACGCGCTCACTAGCGGGAGACAACAATGAGCAGTTCTTC. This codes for CASSLTRSLAGDNNEQFF.

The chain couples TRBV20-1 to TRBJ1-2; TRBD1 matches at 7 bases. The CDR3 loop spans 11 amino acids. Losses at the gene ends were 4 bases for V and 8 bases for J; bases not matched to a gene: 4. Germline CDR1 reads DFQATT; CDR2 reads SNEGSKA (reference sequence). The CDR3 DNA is TGCAGTGCTACCGGACAGGTCGGCTACACCTTC. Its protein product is CSATGQVGYTF.

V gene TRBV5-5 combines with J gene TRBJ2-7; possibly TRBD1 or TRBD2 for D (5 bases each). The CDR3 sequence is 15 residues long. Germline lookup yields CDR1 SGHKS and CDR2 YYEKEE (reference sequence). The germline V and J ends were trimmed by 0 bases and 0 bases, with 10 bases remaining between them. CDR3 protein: CASSLAAGASYEQYF. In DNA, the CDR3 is TGTGCCAGCAGCTTGGCCGCCGGGGCCTCCTACGAGCAGTACTTC.

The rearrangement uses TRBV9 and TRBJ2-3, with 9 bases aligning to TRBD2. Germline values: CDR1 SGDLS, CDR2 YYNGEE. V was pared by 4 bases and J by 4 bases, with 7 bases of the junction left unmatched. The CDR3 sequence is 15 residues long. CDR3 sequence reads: CASSYGLARPDTQYF. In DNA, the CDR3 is TGTGCCAGCAGCTACGGACTAGCGAGGCCAGATACGCAGTATTTT.

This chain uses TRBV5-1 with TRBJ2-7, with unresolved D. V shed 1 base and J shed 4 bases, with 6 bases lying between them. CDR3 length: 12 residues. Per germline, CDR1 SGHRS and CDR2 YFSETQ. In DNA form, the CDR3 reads TGCGCCAGCAGCTTGACATTATACGAGCAGTACTTC. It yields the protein CASSLTLYEQYF.

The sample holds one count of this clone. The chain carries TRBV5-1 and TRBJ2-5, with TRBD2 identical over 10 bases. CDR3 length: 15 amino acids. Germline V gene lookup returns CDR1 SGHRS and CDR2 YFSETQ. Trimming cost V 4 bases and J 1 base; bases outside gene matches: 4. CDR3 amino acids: CASSPGLAAQETQYF. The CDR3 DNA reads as TGCGCCAGCAGCCCCGGACTAGCGGCCCAAGAGACCCAGTACTTC.

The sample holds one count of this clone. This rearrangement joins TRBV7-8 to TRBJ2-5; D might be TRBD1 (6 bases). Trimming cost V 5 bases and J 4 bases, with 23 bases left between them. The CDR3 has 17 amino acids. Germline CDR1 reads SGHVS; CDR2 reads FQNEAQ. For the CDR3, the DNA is TGTGCCAGCAGCCAAGGCTTCGGAACAGGGCGTTCAGAGACCCAGTACTTC. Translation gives CASSQGFGTGRSETQYF. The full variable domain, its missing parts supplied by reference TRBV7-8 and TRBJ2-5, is GAGVSQSPRYKVAKRGQDVALRCDPISGHVSLFWYQQALGQGPEFLTYFQNEAQLDKSGLPSDRFFAERPEGSVSTLKIQRTQQEDSAVYLCASSQGFGTGRSETQYFGPGTRLLVL.

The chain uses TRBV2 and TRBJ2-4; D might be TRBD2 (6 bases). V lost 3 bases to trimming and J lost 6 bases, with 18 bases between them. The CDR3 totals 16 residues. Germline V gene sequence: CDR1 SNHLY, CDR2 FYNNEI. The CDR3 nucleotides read TGTGCCAGCAGTGATCCCGCGCGGGGCGAAAGAAACATTCAGTACTTC. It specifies CASSDPARGERNIQYF.

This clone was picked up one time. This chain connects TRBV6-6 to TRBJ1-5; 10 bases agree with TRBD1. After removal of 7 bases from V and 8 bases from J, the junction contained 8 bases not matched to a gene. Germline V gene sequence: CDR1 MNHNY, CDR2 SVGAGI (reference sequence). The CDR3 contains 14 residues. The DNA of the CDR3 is TGTGCCAGCAATCGACAGGGGGCTTTGGAGCCCCAGCATTTT. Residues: CASNRQGALEPQHF.

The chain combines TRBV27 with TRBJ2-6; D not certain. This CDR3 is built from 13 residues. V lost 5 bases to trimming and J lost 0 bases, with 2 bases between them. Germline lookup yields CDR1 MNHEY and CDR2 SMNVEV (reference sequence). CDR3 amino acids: CASSASGANVLTF. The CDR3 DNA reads TGTGCCAGCAGTGCCTCTGGGGCCAACGTCCTGACTTTC.

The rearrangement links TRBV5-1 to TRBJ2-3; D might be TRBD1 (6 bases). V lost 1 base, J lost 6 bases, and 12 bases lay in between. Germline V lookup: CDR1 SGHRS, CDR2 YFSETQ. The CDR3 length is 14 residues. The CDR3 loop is CASSLSSTGDTQYF. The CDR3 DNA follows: TGCGCCAGCAGCTTGAGTTCCACAGGGGATACGCAGTATTTT.

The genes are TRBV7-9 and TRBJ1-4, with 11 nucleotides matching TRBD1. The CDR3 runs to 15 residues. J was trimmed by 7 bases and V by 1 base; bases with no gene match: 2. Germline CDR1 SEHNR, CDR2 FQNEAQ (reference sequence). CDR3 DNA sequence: TGTGCCAGCAGCTTAGTTGGGACAGGGGGTGAAAAACTGTTTTTT. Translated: CASSLVGTGGEKLFF.

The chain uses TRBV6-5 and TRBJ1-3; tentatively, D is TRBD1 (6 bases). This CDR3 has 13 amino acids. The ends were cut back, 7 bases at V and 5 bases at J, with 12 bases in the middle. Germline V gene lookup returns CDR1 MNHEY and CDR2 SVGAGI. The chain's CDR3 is CASTFGQRNTIYF. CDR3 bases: TGTGCCAGCACCTTCGGACAGCGAAACACCATATATTTT.

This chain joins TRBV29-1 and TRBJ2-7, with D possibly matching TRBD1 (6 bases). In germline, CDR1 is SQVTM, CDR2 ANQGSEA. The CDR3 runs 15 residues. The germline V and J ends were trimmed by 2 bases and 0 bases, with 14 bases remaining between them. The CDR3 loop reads CSVEIEGHNSYEQYF. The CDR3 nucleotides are TGCAGCGTTGAAATTGAGGGACATAACTCCTACGAGCAGTACTTC.